The clone carrying this TCR beta chain was seen repeatedly, ten times or more. This record comes from a study of neurological immune-mediated disorders. V was pared by 4 bases and J by 2 bases, with 10 bases of the junction left unmatched. Germline V lookup: CDR1 SGHRS, CDR2 YFSETQ. CDR3 length: 16 residues. TCRdb reanalysed the 5' RACE reads using MiXCR and keeps one entry per CDR3 protein. Of about 60,000 distinct CDR3 sequences in the sample, 4% to 5.5% are singletons; the top ten hold 2.9%. Preparation of the unsorted libraries drew on 2 million PBMCs stored at -80 C. Input material: PBMCs. The TCR sequence derives from a man aged 45 to 65 with multiple sclerosis. This rearrangement joins TRBV5-1 to TRBJ2-3; 7 bases map to TRBD2. CDR3 residues: CASSQQGGRDTDTQYF. In DNA form, the CDR3 reads TGCGCCAGCAGCCAGCAGGGCGGGAGAGACACAGATACGCAGTATTTT.